This passage covers 13 T cell receptor beta chains from one sample sequenced in a study of blood T cell repertoires in COVID-19. Here immunoSEQ multiplex PCR was the method, and the copy in TCRdb shows in-frame clones only, minus some. The sample lists around 430,000 clones; approximately 88% were seen once. The sample consisted of peripheral blood. These receptor sequences come from a woman aged 45-65 years with COVID-19, enrolled during active disease.

V gene TRBV24-1 combines with J gene TRBJ2-3; 10 nucleotides match TRBD2. CDR1 and CDR2 from the germline V gene are KGHDR and SFDVKD. The CDR3 contains 13 residues. After removal of 12 bases from V and 5 bases from J, the junction contained 7 bases not matched to a gene. The CDR3 DNA reads TGTGCCGCAAGCGGGGGGGTAGAAGATACGCAGTATTTT. Protein sequence: CAASGGVEDTQYF.

This clone was counted between two and nine times. The chain couples TRBV7-9 to TRBJ2-3, with D perhaps matching TRBD2 (6 bases). The CDR3 loop spans 13 amino acids. CDR1 is SEHNR and CDR2 is FQNEAQ in the germline V gene (reference sequence). V was clipped by 3 bases and J by 3 bases, with 7 bases between them. The CDR3 reads CASSFGTTDTQYF. The CDR3 nucleotides read TGTGCCAGCAGCTTCGGGACTACAGATACGCAGTATTTT.

The genes are TRBV3-1 (or the pseudogene TRBV3-2) and TRBJ2-5, with 12 bases matching TRBD2. The junction had 14 bases not matched to a gene; V was cut back by 3 bases and J by 0 bases. Germline CDR1 is LGHDT and CDR2 is YNNKEL (reference sequence). CDR3 length: 20 amino acids. The CDR3 is CASSHLGRASGGEYQETQYF. The CDR3 coding sequence is TGTGCCAGCAGCCACCTGGGCCGGGCTAGCGGGGGGGAATACCAAGAGACCCAGTACTTC.

This chain links TRBV24-1 with TRBJ1-1; tentative D call: TRBD1 (5 bases). This CDR3 contains 14 residues. Germline assignment: CDR1 KGHDR and CDR2 SFDVKD. The V end lost 7 bases, the J end lost 2 bases, and 13 bases lay between the germline ends. The CDR3 DNA follows: TGTGCCACCAGCTCAGCGGGGGGAAACACTGAAGCTTTCTTT. This sequence encodes CATSSAGGNTEAFF.

The rearrangement joins TRBV12-5 to TRBJ2-1; D gene unclear. CDR3 length: 15 residues. V dropped 3 bases and J dropped 0 bases, with 9 bases sitting between them. Germline lookup yields CDR1 LGHNT and CDR2 FRNRAP. The DNA of the CDR3 is TGTGCTAGTGGTTTAAGGCGGAGCTCCTACAATGAGCAGTTCTTC. It codes for CASGLRRSSYNEQFF.

The chain combines TRBV30 with TRBJ2-3; possible D gene TRBD2, 6 bases. The germline V gene has CDR1 GTSNPN and CDR2 SVGIG (reference sequence). CDR3 size: 14 residues. V lost 7 bases and J lost 4, with 18 bases in between. This chain's CDR3 is CASQRAPDADTQYF. As DNA, the CDR3 is TGTGCCTCCCAGCGGGCGCCGGATGCAGATACGCAGTATTTT.

The genes are TRBV18 and TRBJ1-3; 9 positions agree with TRBD1. Germline lookup yields CDR1 KGHSH and CDR2 LQKENI. J was trimmed by 3 bases and V by 4 bases; bases with no gene match: 1. The length of the CDR3 is 14 residues. CDR3 sequence (DNA): TGTGCCAGCTCACGGGACAGGGATGGAAACACCATATATTTT. This encodes CASSRDRDGNTIYF. The full variable domain, rest sourced from reference TRBV18 and TRBJ1-3, is NAGVMQNPRHLVRRRGQEARLRCSPMKGHSHVYWYRQLPEEGLKFMVYLQKENIIDESGMPKERFSAEFPKEGPSILRIQQVVRGDSAAYFCASSRDRDGNTIYFGEGSWLTVV.

This chain joins TRBV6-6 and TRBJ2-7; the match to TRBD2 covers 11 bases. This CDR3 contains 17 residues. With 5 bases clipped from V and 3 bases from J, the junction kept 12 bases outside the gene matches. The germline CDR1 and CDR2 sequences are MNHNY and SVGAGI (reference sequence). CDR3 loop: CASSLASGGLSGYEQYF. Written as DNA, the CDR3 is TGTGCCAGCAGTCTAGCTAGCGGGGGGCTCTCAGGCTACGAGCAGTACTTC.

V usage is TRBV24-1 and J usage is TRBJ2-7; D is unresolved. V lost 0 bases to trimming and J lost 8 bases, with 7 bases between them. This CDR3 region has 12 residues. CDR1 is KGHDR, CDR2 SFDVKD, per germline. CDR3 nucleotides: TGTGCCACCAGTGATTTGGAGAGGCAGCAGTACTTC. It encodes CATSDLERQQYF.

The rearrangement joins TRBV4-1 to TRBJ2-5; D call uncertain. Deletions cut 1 base from V and 0 bases from J, with 12 bases between. The CDR3 is made up of 16 amino acids. Germline V lookup: CDR1 MGHRA, CDR2 YSYEKL. The CDR3 is CASSQVGSQYQETQYF. DNA for the CDR3: TGCGCCAGCAGCCAAGTGGGCTCGCAGTACCAAGAGACCCAGTACTTC.

The V gene is TRBV18, the J gene TRBJ1-1; 10 bases are a match to TRBD1. The germline V gene encodes CDR1 KGHSH and CDR2 LQKENI. Unmatched junction bases numbered 10, after V lost 5 bases and J lost 10 bases. The CDR3 runs 14 residues. The chain's CDR3 is CASSAGTGVYRAFF. In nucleotides, the CDR3 is TGTGCCAGCTCAGCCGGGACAGGGGTTTATCGAGCTTTCTTT.

The chain recombines TRBV18 with TRBJ2-1; D not certain. The CDR3 length is 15 residues. Germline CDR1 and CDR2: KGHSH and LQKENI. Trimming shortened V by 2 bases and J by 0 bases, and 8 bases separated the two germline ends. The CDR3 here is CASSPGHGSYNEQFF. In nucleotides, the CDR3 is TGTGCCAGCTCACCAGGTCACGGCTCCTACAATGAGCAGTTCTTC.

This sequence joins TRBV25-1 and TRBJ1-1; 10 bases fit TRBD1. V dropped 5 bases and J dropped 5; count of bases not matched to a gene: 5. Germline CDR1 MGHDK, CDR2 SYGVNS. The CDR3 has 14 amino acids. The CDR3 region has the DNA TGTGCCAGCAGTCGGACAGGGGGAAAAACTGAAGCTTTCTTT. Its protein is CASSRTGGKTEAFF.